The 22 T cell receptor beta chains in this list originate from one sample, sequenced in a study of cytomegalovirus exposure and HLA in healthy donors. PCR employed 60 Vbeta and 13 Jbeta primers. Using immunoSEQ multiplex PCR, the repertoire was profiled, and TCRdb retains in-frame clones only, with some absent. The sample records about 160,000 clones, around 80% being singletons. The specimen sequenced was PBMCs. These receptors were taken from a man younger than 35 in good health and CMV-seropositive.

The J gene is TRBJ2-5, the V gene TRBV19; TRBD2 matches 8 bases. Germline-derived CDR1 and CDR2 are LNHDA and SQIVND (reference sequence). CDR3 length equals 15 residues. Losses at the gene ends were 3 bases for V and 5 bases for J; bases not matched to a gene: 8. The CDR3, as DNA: TGTGCCAGTAGTATCACTAGCGGCCACGGGGAGACCCAGTACTTC. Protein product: CASSITSGHGETQYF.

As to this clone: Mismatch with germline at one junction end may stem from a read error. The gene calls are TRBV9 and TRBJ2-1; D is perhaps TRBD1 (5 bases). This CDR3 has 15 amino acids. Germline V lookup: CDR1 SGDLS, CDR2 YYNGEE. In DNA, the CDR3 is TGTGCCAGCAGCGTCCCGCAGGGTAACTACGATGAGCAGTTCTTC. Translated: CASSVPQGNYDEQFF.

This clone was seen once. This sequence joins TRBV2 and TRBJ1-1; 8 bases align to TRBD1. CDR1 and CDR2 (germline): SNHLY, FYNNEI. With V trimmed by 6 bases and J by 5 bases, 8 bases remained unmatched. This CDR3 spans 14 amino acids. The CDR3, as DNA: TGTGCCAGCAGCTCCCAGGGGGCGGGGACTGAAGCTTTCTTT. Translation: CASSSQGAGTEAFF.

CDR3 in amino acids: CASSLVKRGLGTEAFF. DNA for the CDR3: TGTGCCAGCAGCTTGGTAAAACGGGGGTTGGGCACTGAAGCTTTCTTT. The chain couples TRBV5-4 to TRBJ1-1, with D tentatively TRBD1 (5 bases). V lost 0 bases and J 4 bases, leaving 16 bases between the germline ends. CDR1 SGHNT and CDR2 YYREEE come from the germline V gene (reference sequence). The CDR3 has 16 residues.

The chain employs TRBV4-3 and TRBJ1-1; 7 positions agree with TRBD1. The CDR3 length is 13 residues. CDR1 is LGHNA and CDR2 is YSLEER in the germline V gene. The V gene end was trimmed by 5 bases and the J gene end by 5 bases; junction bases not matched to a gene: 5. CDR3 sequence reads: CASSTTGRTEAFF. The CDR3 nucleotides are TGCGCCAGCAGCACGACAGGGCGGACTGAAGCTTTCTTT.

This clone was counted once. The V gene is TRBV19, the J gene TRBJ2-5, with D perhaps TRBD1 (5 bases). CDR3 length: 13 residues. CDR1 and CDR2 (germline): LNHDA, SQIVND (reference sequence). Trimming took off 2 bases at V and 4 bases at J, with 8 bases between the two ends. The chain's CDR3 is CASSIIDRETQYF. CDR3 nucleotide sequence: TGTGCCAGTAGTATAATAGACAGAGAGACCCAGTACTTC.

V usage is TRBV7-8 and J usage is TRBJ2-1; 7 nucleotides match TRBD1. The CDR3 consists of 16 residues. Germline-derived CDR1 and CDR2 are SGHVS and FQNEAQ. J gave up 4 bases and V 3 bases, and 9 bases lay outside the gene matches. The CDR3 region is CASSLGQSDPYNEQFF. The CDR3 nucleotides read TGTGCCAGCAGCTTGGGACAGTCCGACCCATACAATGAGCAGTTCTTC.

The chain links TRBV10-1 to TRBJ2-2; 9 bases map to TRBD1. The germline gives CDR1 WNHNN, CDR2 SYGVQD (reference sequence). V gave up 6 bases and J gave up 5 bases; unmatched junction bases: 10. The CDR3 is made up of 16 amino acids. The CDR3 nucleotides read TGCGCCAGCAGAACAGGGGGCGCATTCGAGACCGGGGAGCTGTTTTTT. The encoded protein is CASRTGGAFETGELFF.

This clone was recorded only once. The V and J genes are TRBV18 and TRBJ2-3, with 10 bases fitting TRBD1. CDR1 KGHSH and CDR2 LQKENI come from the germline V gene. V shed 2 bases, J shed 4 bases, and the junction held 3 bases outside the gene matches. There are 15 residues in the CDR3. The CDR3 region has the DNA TGTGCCAGCTCACCATTCGGGACAGGGGCAGATACGCAGTATTTT. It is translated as CASSPFGTGADTQYF. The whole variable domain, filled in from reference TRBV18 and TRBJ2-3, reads NAGVMQNPRHLVRRRGQEARLRCSPMKGHSHVYWYRQLPEEGLKFMVYLQKENIIDESGMPKERFSAEFPKEGPSILRIQQVVRGDSAAYFCASSPFGTGADTQYFGPGTRLTVL.

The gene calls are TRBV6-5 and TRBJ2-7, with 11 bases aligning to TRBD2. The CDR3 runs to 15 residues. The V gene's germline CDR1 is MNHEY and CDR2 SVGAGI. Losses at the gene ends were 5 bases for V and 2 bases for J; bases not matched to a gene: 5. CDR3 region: CASSAGTSGTYEQYF. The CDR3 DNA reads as TGTGCCAGCAGTGCGGGGACTAGCGGAACCTACGAGCAGTACTTC.

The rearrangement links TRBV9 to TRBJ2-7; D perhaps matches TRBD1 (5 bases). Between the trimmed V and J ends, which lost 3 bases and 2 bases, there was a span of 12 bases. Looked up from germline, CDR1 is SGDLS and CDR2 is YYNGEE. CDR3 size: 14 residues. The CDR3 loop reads CASSARQSPYEQYF. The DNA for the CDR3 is TGTGCCAGCAGCGCCAGACAGTCCCCCTACGAGCAGTACTTC.

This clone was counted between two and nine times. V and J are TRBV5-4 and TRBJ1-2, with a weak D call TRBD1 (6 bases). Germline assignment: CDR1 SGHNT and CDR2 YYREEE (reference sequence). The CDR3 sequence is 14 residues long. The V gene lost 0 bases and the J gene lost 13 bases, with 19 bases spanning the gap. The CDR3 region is CASSLGRQAYGGTF. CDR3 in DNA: TGTGCCAGCAGCTTGGGCAGACAGGCTTATGGGGGCACCTTC.

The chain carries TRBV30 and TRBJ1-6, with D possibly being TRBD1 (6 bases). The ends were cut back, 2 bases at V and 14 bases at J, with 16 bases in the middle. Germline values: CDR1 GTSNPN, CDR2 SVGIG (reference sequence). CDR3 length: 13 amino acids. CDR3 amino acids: CAWSQDRYRALHF. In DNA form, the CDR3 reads TGTGCCTGGAGTCAAGACAGGTACAGGGCCCTCCACTTT.

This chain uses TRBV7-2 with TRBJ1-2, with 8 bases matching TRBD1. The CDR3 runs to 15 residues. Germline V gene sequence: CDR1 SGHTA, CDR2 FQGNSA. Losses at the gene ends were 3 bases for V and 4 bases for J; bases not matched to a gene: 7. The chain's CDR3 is CASSLFQGAGYGYTF. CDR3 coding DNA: TGTGCCAGCAGCTTGTTCCAGGGGGCTGGCTATGGCTACACCTTC.

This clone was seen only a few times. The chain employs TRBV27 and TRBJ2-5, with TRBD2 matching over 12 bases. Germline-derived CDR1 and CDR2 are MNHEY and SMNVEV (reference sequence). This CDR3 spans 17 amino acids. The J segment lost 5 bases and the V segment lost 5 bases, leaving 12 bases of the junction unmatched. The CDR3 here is CASSLRASGRARETQYF. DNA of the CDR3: TGTGCCAGCAGTCTGCGGGCTAGCGGGAGGGCCCGGGAGACCCAGTACTTC.

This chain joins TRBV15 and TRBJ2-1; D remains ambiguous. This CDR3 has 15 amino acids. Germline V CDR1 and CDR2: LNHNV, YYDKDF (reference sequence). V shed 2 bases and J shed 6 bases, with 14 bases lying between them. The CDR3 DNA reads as TGTGCCACCAGCAGAAACCTTTTCGGTTCCAATGAGCAGTTCTTC. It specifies CATSRNLFGSNEQFF.

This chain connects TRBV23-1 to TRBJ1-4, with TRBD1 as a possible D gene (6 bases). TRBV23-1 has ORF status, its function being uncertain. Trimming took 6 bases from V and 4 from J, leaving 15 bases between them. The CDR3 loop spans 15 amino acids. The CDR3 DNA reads TGCGCCAGCAGCGTTAGGACAGCCCTTAATGAAAAACTGTTTTTT. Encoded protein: CASSVRTALNEKLFF.

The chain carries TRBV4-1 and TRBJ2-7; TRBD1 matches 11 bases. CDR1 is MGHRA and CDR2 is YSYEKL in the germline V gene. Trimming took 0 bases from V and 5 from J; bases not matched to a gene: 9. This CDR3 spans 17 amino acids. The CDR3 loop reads CASSQDRGQGAGDEQYF. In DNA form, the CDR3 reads TGCGCCAGCAGCCAAGATCGCGGACAGGGGGCAGGGGACGAGCAGTACTTC.

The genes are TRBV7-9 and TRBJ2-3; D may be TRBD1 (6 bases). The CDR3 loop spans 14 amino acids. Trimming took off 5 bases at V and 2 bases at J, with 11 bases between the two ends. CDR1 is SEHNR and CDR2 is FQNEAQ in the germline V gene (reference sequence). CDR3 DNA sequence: TGTGCCAGCAGCCCACAGGGTACCACAGATACGCAGTATTTT. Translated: CASSPQGTTDTQYF.

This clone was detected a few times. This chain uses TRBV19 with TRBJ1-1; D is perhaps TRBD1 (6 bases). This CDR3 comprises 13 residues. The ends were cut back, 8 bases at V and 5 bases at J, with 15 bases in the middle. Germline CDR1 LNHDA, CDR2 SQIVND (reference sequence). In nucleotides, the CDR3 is TGTGCCAGTCTATTAAAGGACAGTACTGAAGCTTTCTTT. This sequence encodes CASLLKDSTEAFF. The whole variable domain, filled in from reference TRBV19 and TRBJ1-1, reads DGGITQSPKYLFRKEGQNVTLSCEQNLNHDAMYWYRQDPGQGLRLIYYSQIVNDFQKGDIAEGYSVSREKKESFPLTVTSAQKNPTAFYLCASLLKDSTEAFFGQGTRLTVV.

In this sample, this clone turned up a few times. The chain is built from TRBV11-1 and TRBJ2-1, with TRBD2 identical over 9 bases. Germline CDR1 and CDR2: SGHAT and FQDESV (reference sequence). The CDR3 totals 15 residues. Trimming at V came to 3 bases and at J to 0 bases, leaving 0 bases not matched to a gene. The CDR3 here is CASSFSGSSYNEQFF. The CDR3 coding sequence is TGTGCCAGCAGCTTTAGCGGGAGCTCCTACAATGAGCAGTTCTTC.

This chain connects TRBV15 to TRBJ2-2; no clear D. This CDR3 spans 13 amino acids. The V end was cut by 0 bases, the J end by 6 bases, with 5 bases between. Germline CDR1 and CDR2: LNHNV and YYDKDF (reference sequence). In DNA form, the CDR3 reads TGTGCCACCAGCAGAGATCCCGCCGGGGAGCTGTTTTTT. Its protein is CATSRDPAGELFF.